This TCR beta chain came from a study of early T cells in non-severe SARS-CoV-2 infection. This CDR3 has 11 residues. The germline V and J ends were trimmed by 7 bases and 4 bases, with 10 bases remaining between them. Germline CDR1 reads SQVTM; CDR2 reads ANQGSEA. Study-wide results and caveats: The study's VDJdb matching favored anti-spike CD8 responses and missed private and CD4 specificities.

One entry per CDR3 protein, called by TCRdb with MiXCR from the 5' RACE reads. This sample has 50,000 to 65,000 distinct CDR3 sequences, with around 8.4% found just once. This clonotype was picked up a small number of times. Its antigen remains unknown. The sequenced sample consisted of whole blood. The TCR was taken from an adult who was a healthcare worker with PCR-confirmed SARS-CoV-2 infection or an uninfected control (not recorded which). The chain joins TRBV29-1 to TRBJ2-5; D tentatively fits TRBD1 or TRBD2 (5 bases each). The CDR3 sequence: CSAGTRETQYF. CDR3 DNA sequence: TGCAGCGCCGGGACCCGAGAGACCCAGTACTTC.